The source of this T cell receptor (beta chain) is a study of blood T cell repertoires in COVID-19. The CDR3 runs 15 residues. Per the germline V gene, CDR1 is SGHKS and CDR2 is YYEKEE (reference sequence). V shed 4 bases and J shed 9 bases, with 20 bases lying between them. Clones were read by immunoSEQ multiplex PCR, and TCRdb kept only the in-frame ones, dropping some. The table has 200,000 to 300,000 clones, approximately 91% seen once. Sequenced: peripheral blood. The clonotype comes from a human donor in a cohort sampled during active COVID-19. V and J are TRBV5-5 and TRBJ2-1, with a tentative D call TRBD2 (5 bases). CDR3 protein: CASSRRWVSLGEQFF. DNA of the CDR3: TGTGCCAGCAGCAGGAGGTGGGTCTCCCTGGGTGAGCAGTTCTTC.